Following are 14 T cell receptor beta chains from one sample sequenced in a study of T cell clonotyping in hematopoietic cell transplantation. Described time point: recipient sample about 28 days before transplant, after cytoreduction. Here immunoSEQ multiplex PCR was the method, and the copy in TCRdb shows in-frame clones only, minus some. The table includes 25,000 to 30,000 clones, about 92% detected once. The sequenced sample was peripheral blood mononuclear cells, obtained before stem cell transplant. Receptors were obtained from a man in his fifties with acute myeloid leukemia. Some clones in this sample may be carry-over from other donors' samples.

The chain is built from TRBV5-1 and TRBJ2-1, with D unclear. This CDR3 is 13 amino acids long. Germline V gives CDR1 SGHRS, CDR2 YFSETQ. V lost 0 bases to trimming and J lost 9 bases, with 10 bases between them. For the CDR3, the DNA is TGCGCCAGCAGCTTGGATCCAGCAGGTGAGCAGTTCTTC. Amino acid sequence: CASSLDPAGEQFF.

V usage is TRBV6-5 and J usage is TRBJ1-1; no definite D call. The CDR3 loop spans 13 amino acids. From germline, CDR1 is MNHEY and CDR2 SVGAGI. Trimming left V 9 bases short and J 0 bases short, with 11 bases between. Written as DNA, the CDR3 is TGTGCCAGTAACCTTGTCATGAACACTGAAGCTTTCTTT. This encodes CASNLVMNTEAFF.

For the CDR3, the DNA is TGTGCCTGGAGTGTCGGGGTCTACGAGCAGTACTTC. Encoded protein: CAWSVGVYEQYF. The chain combines TRBV30 with TRBJ2-7; perhaps TRBD2 as D (5 bases). CDR1 and CDR2 from the germline V gene are GTSNPN and SVGIG (reference sequence). Trimming took 0 bases from V and 3 from J, leaving 6 bases between them. The CDR3 has 12 residues.

The chain employs TRBV5-4 and TRBJ1-1, with no clear D. The CDR3 runs 14 residues. V lost 1 base and J 1 base, leaving 8 bases between the germline ends. Per the germline V gene, CDR1 is SGHNT and CDR2 is YYREEE (reference sequence). CDR3 in DNA: TGTGCCAGCAGCTTGTGGGCCCCGAACACTGAAGCTTTCTTT. Its translation: CASSLWAPNTEAFF.

The chain is built from TRBV6-1 and TRBJ2-4, with 11 bases fitting TRBD1. V shed 1 base and J 9 bases; nucleotides not matched to a gene: 8. This CDR3 region has 16 residues. CDR1 is MNHNS, CDR2 SASEGT, per germline. The CDR3 reads CASSEVVPGTGGIQYF. In DNA, the CDR3 is TGTGCCAGCAGTGAAGTGGTTCCCGGGACAGGGGGCATTCAGTACTTC.

DNA of the CDR3: TGCGCCAGCAGCCAAGATAGGTTCCCATGGGCGGACAGGAATTCACACTATGGCTACACCTTC. This encodes CASSQDRFPWADRNSHYGYTF. V gene TRBV4-1 combines with J gene TRBJ1-2; 7 nucleotides agree with TRBD1. The CDR3 totals 21 residues. Unmatched junction bases numbered 22, after V lost 0 bases and J lost 3 bases. The germline V gene has CDR1 MGHRA and CDR2 YSYEKL.

V is TRBV28 and J is TRBJ2-7; a weak D match, TRBD1 (5 bases). The length of the CDR3 is 14 residues. Trimming removed 1 base at V and 3 bases at J, with 10 bases between. Germline CDR1 reads MDHEN; CDR2 reads SYDVKM. In nucleotides, the CDR3 is TGTGCCAGCAGTTTATCAGCAGGGTTCTACGAGCAGTACTTC. As protein: CASSLSAGFYEQYF. The full variable domain, completed using reference TRBV28 and TRBJ2-7, is DVKVTQSSRYLVKRTGEKVFLECVQDMDHENMFWYRQDPGLGLRLIYFSYDVKMKEKGDIPEGYSVSREKKERFSLILESASTNQTSMYLCASSLSAGFYEQYFGPGTRLTVT.

The chain combines TRBV30 with TRBJ1-4; possible D gene TRBD1, 5 bases. This CDR3 is 15 amino acids long. Germline loops: CDR1 GTSNPN, CDR2 SVGIG (reference sequence). Trimming took 0 bases from V and 3 from J, leaving 11 bases between them. CDR3 nucleotide sequence: TGTGCCTGGAGTGTACGCACAGGATCTAATGAAAAACTGTTTTTT. This gives the protein CAWSVRTGSNEKLFF.

V is TRBV10-3 and J is TRBJ2-5, with 7 bases lining up with TRBD1. The CDR3 is 15 amino acids. The ends lost 0 bases at V and 1 base at J; junction bases unmatched: 2. Germline V lookup: CDR1 ENHRY, CDR2 SYGVKD. CDR3 coding DNA: TGTGCCATCAGTGAGTCAGGGGACAGCCAAGAGACCCAGTACTTC. As protein: CAISESGDSQETQYF.

In this sample, this clone turned up once. Here the CDR3 DNA reads TGTGCCAGCACCTCGAGGACAGGAGGGCTGAACACTGAAGCTTTCTTT. It is translated as CASTSRTGGLNTEAFF. This sequence joins TRBV7-2 and TRBJ1-1; 7 positions agree with TRBD1. The germline V gene has CDR1 SGHTA and CDR2 FQGNSA. V was pared by 7 bases and J by 0 bases, with 11 bases of the junction left unmatched. CDR3 length equals 16 residues.

The chain uses TRBV10-3 and TRBJ2-5; D gene uncertain. Germline CDR1 and CDR2: ENHRY and SYGVKD. The CDR3 covers 13 residues. Trimming removed 5 bases at V and 5 bases at J, with 12 bases between. CDR3 in DNA: TGTGCCATCAGTTGGGCCCTGGCGGAGACCCAGTACTTC. This sequence encodes CAISWALAETQYF.

V usage is TRBV19 and J usage is TRBJ2-1, with TRBD2 identical over 14 bases. Trimming removed 4 bases from V and 0 bases from J; junction bases left unmatched: 2. This CDR3 is built from 17 residues. In germline, CDR1 is LNHDA, CDR2 SQIVND (reference sequence). Here the CDR3 DNA reads TGTGCCAGTAGTAGACTAGCGGGAGGGAGCTCCTACAATGAGCAGTTCTTC. Protein: CASSRLAGGSSYNEQFF. The variable domain in full, completed from reference TRBV19 and TRBJ2-1, reads DGGITQSPKYLFRKEGQNVTLSCEQNLNHDAMYWYRQDPGQGLRLIYYSQIVNDFQKGDIAEGYSVSREKKESFPLTVTSAQKNPTAFYLCASSRLAGGSSYNEQFFGPGTRLTVL.

The gene calls are TRBV27 and TRBJ2-7; TRBD1 might be the D (6 bases). Germline V gene sequence: CDR1 MNHEY, CDR2 SMNVEV (reference sequence). Deletions cut 5 bases from V and 3 bases from J, with 11 bases between. CDR3 length: 13 residues. The CDR3 is CASSMDSYYEQYF. CDR3 sequence (DNA): TGTGCCAGCAGTATGGACAGCTACTACGAGCAGTACTTC.

The V call is TRBV28, the J call TRBJ2-1, with 8 bases matching TRBD1. The CDR3 has 15 residues. V was pared by 5 bases and J by 0 bases, with 3 bases of the junction left unmatched. Germline-derived CDR1 and CDR2 are MDHEN and SYDVKM. This CDR3 reads CASSQGAISYNEQFF. The CDR3 coding sequence is TGTGCCAGCAGTCAGGGGGCTATCTCCTACAATGAGCAGTTCTTC.